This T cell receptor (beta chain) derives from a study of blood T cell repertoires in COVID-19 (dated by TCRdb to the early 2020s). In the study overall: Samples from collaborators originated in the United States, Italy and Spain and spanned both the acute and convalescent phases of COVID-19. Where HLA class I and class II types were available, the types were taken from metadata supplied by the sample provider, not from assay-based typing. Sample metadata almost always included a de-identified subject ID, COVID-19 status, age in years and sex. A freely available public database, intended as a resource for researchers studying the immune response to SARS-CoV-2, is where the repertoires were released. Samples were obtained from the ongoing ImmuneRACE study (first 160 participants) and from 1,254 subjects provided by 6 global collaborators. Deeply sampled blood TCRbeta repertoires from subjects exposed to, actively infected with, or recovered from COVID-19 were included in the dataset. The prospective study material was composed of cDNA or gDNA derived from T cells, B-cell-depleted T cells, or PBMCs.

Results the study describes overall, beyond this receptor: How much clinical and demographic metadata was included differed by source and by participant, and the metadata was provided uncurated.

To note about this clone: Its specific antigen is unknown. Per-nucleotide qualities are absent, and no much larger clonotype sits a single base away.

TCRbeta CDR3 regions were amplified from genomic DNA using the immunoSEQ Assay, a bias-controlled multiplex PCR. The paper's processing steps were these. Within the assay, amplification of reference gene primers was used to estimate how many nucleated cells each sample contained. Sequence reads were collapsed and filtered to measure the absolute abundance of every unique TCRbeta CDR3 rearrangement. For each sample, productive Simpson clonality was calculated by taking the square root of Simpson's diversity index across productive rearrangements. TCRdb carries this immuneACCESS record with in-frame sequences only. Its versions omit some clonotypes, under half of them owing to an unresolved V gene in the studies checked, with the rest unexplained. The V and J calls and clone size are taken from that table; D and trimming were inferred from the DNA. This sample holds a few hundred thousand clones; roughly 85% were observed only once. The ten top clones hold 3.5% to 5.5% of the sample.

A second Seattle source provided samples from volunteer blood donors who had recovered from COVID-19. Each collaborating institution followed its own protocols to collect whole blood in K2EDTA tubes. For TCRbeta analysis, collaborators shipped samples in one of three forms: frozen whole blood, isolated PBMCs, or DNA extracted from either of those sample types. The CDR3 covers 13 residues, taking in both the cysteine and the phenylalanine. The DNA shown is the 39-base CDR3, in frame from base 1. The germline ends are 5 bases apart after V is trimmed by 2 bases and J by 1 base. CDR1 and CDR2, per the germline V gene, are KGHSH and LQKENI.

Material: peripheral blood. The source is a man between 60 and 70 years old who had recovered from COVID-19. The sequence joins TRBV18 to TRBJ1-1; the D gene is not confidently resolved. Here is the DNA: TGTGCCAGCTCACCAAGAGAGAACACTGAAGCTTTCTTT. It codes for CASSPRENTEAFF.